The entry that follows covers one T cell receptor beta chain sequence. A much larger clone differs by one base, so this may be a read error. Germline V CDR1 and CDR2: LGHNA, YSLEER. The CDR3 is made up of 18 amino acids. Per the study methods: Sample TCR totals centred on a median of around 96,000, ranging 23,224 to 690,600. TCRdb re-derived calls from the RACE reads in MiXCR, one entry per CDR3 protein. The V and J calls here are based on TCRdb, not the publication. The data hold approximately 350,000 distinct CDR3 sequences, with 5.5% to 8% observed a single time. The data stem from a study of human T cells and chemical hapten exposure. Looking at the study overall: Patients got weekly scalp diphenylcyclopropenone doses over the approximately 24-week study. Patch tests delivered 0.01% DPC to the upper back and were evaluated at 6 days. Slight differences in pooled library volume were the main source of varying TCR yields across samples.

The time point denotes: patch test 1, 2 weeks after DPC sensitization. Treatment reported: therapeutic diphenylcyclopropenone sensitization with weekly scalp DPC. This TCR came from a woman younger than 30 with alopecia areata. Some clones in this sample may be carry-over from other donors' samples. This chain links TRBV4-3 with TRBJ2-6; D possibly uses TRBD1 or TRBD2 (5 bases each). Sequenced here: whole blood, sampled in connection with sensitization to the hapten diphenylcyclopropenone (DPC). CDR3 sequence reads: CASSRENTRSSGGNVLTF. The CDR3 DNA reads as TGCGCCAGCAGCCGCGAGAACACTCGAAGCTCTGGGGGCAACGTCCTGACTTTC.